This is a list of T cell receptor beta chains from one sample in a study of cytomegalovirus exposure and HLA in healthy donors. TCRdb keeps only in-frame clones here, not all; method: immunoSEQ multiplex PCR. Among 99,000 or so clones, approximately 82% were seen once, and the ten largest hold about 7.5%. Material for sequencing was PBMCs. The source of these receptors is a man in his forties or fifties in good health and CMV-seropositive. Each CDR3 is given with its conserved first and last residue. Each record gives: CDR3 protein, CDR3 DNA, J gene, clone size, D gene, V gene. D genes are given only for firm matches. Clone size appears in some rows only: once, few, many, or a class for an expanded clone.

CDR3aa: CASKGQGATRELFF
CDR3nt: TGTGCCAGCAAAGGACAGGGGGCAACACGGGAGCTGTTTTTT
j_gene: TRBJ2-2
abundance: .
d_gene: TRBD1
v_gene: TRBV2

CDR3aa: CASSDLGGGYTF
CDR3nt: TGTGCCAGCAGTGACTTAGGGGGAGGCTACACCTTC
j_gene: TRBJ1-2
abundance: .
d_gene: .
v_gene: TRBV6-4

CDR3aa: CASSLGGRTGEKLFF
CDR3nt: TGTGCCAGCAGCTTGGGAGGGCGAACCGGTGAAAAACTGTTTTTT
j_gene: TRBJ1-4
abundance: .
d_gene: .
v_gene: TRBV5-8

CDR3aa: CATSRGTSGSADTQYF
CDR3nt: TGTGCCACCAGCAGGGGGACTAGCGGGAGTGCAGATACGCAGTATTTT
j_gene: TRBJ2-3
abundance: .
d_gene: TRBD2
v_gene: TRBV15

CDR3aa: CASSPGRGRGQPQHF
CDR3nt: TGTGCCAGCTCACCGGGCAGGGGGCGCGGTCAGCCCCAGCATTTT
j_gene: TRBJ1-5
abundance: few
d_gene: TRBD1
v_gene: TRBV18

CDR3aa: CASSLAGGPNNEQFF
CDR3nt: TGTGCCAGCAGCTTAGCGGGAGGGCCTAACAATGAGCAGTTCTTC
j_gene: TRBJ2-1
abundance: .
d_gene: TRBD2
v_gene: TRBV11-2

CDR3aa: CASSVAGAGGNYNEQFF
CDR3nt: TGTGCCAGCAGCGTAGCTGGAGCGGGGGGAAACTACAATGAGCAGTTCTTC
j_gene: TRBJ2-1
abundance: .
d_gene: TRBD2
v_gene: TRBV9

CDR3aa: CASSFISSRIYNEQFF
CDR3nt: TGTGCCAGCAGCTTTATATCCTCGAGGATCTACAATGAGCAGTTCTTC
j_gene: TRBJ2-1
abundance: .
d_gene: .
v_gene: TRBV7-2

CDR3aa: CASSVVGGESYNEQFF
CDR3nt: TGTGCCAGCAGTGTGGTGGGAGGTGAGTCCTACAATGAGCAGTTCTTC
j_gene: TRBJ2-1
abundance: .
d_gene: .
v_gene: TRBV27

CDR3aa: CASSLDREQYF
CDR3nt: TGTGCCAGCAGTTTGGACAGGGAGCAGTACTTC
j_gene: TRBJ2-5
abundance: .
d_gene: TRBD1
v_gene: TRBV28

CDR3aa: CASILTDSTDTQYF
CDR3nt: TGTGCCAGCATTCTGACAGACAGCACAGATACGCAGTATTTT
j_gene: TRBJ2-3
abundance: .
d_gene: .
v_gene: TRBV6-4

CDR3aa: CASSDGGGDTGELFF
CDR3nt: TGTGCCAGCAGTGATGGAGGGGGCGACACCGGGGAGCTGTTTTTT
j_gene: TRBJ2-2
abundance: .
d_gene: .
v_gene: TRBV2

CDR3aa: CASSLISGGGGNTIYF
CDR3nt: TGTGCCAGCAGTTTAATCTCAGGGGGCGGTGGAAACACCATATATTTT
j_gene: TRBJ1-3
abundance: .
d_gene: TRBD1
v_gene: TRBV28

CDR3aa: CASSTDRRRSTDTQYF
CDR3nt: TGTGCCAGTAGTACTGACAGGAGAAGGAGCACAGATACGCAGTATTTT
j_gene: TRBJ2-3
abundance: .
d_gene: .
v_gene: TRBV19

CDR3aa: CATSGLLVTSGSGEQFF
CDR3nt: TGTGCCACCAGCGGGCTCCTCGTGACTAGCGGGAGTGGTGAGCAGTTCTTC
j_gene: TRBJ2-1
abundance: .
d_gene: TRBD2
v_gene: TRBV15

CDR3aa: CASSSLGLAGTDTQYF
CDR3nt: TGTGCCAGCAGCTCTCTCGGACTAGCGGGAACAGATACGCAGTATTTT
j_gene: TRBJ2-3
abundance: few
d_gene: TRBD2
v_gene: TRBV7-9

CDR3aa: CASSLAGVGSNEQFF
CDR3nt: TGCGCCAGCAGCTTGGCCGGGGTCGGGAGCAATGAGCAGTTCTTC
j_gene: TRBJ2-1
abundance: .
d_gene: .
v_gene: TRBV5-1

CDR3aa: CASSLSASGAYNEQFF
CDR3nt: TGTGCCAGCAGTTTATCGGCTAGCGGGGCGTACAATGAGCAGTTCTTC
j_gene: TRBJ2-1
abundance: .
d_gene: TRBD2
v_gene: TRBV28

CDR3aa: CASSTVAGVSYNEQFF
CDR3nt: TGTGCCAGCAGCACCGTAGCGGGAGTCTCCTACAATGAGCAGTTCTTC
j_gene: TRBJ2-1
abundance: few
d_gene: TRBD2
v_gene: TRBV5-4

CDR3aa: CAWRSPGAQTDTQYF
CDR3nt: TGTGCCTGGAGGTCCCCGGGAGCGCAGACAGATACGCAGTATTTT
j_gene: TRBJ2-3
abundance: once
d_gene: .
v_gene: TRBV30

CDR3aa: CAWRAETEAFF
CDR3nt: TGTGCCTGGAGAGCGGAAACTGAAGCTTTCTTT
j_gene: TRBJ1-1
abundance: .
d_gene: .
v_gene: TRBV30

CDR3aa: CASSYPTSGRASLDTQYF
CDR3nt: TGTGCCAGCAGCTATCCGACTAGCGGGAGGGCCAGTTTAGATACGCAGTATTTT
j_gene: TRBJ2-3
abundance: .
d_gene: TRBD2
v_gene: TRBV5-4

CDR3aa: CATAPRSSYNEQFF
CDR3nt: TGTGCCACCGCCCCTCGGAGCTCCTACAATGAGCAGTTCTTC
j_gene: TRBJ2-1
abundance: .
d_gene: .
v_gene: TRBV30

CDR3aa: CASSFDRNTEAFF
CDR3nt: TGTGCCAGCAGTTTCGACAGGAACACTGAAGCTTTCTTT
j_gene: TRBJ1-1
abundance: .
d_gene: .
v_gene: TRBV14

CDR3aa: CASSSGGLGQGYYEQYF
CDR3nt: TGTGCCAGCAGTAGCGGAGGATTGGGACAGGGTTACTACGAGCAGTACTTC
j_gene: TRBJ2-7
abundance: .
d_gene: TRBD1
v_gene: TRBV11-2

CDR3aa: CASSTGQGGSQETQYF
CDR3nt: TGTGCCAGCAGCACCGGACAGGGTGGGTCCCAAGAGACCCAGTACTTC
j_gene: TRBJ2-5
abundance: .
d_gene: TRBD1
v_gene: TRBV7-3